This entry describes one TCR beta chain. No antigen is known for it. The data originate from a study of T-cell memory formation after mild COVID-19. Study as a whole: Across donors, TCR clusters were largely donor specific.

Findings and limits, study-wide: Contracting CD4+ clones lay largely in CM and EM, with CD8+ ones residing in EMRA. The authors did not confirm SARS-CoV-2 specificity of second-wave clones peaking day 37.

After 5'RACE with constant-segment primers, TCR alpha and TCR beta cDNA libraries carrying sample barcodes and UMIs were obtained. Each CDR3 protein is one row after TCRdb ran MiXCR on the 5' RACE reads. The table includes more than 80,000 distinct CDR3 sequences, around 15% detected once. V lost 4 bases and J 10 bases, leaving 14 bases between the germline ends. The CDR3 is 14 amino acids. Looked up from germline, CDR1 is ENHRY and CDR2 is SYGVKD. The sample taken for sequencing was PBMCs or a T cell subset sorted from them (not recorded which). The receptor's source is an adult woman who had mild COVID-19 (a few samples of this study predate the infection). Cell type and time point are not known. The chain uses TRBV10-3 and TRBJ1-6; D may be TRBD1 (5 bases). This chain's CDR3 is CAISAGTFRSPLHF. In DNA form, the CDR3 reads TGTGCCATCAGTGCGGGGACCTTTCGGTCACCCCTCCACTTT.